This paragraph reports one T cell receptor beta chain. The CDR3 sequence is 16 residues long. Unmatched junction bases numbered 11, after V lost 5 bases and J lost 4 bases. Germline V gene data show CDR1 as SGHTA and CDR2 as FQGTGA. Original processing methods: Amplification of reference gene primers provided the estimated nucleated cell counts. Repertoires were generated with immunoSEQ multiplex PCR, while TCRdb's copy carries only in-frame clones and drops some. V and J calls and clone size come straight from that table; D and trimming were deduced from the DNA. This sample has 85,000 or so clones, with around 86% found just once. These data come from a study of blood T cell repertoires in COVID-19. The overall study: Researchers got acute and convalescent COVID-19 samples from the United States, Italy and Spain. T cells, B-cell-depleted T cells, or PBMCs supplied cDNA or gDNA.

The TCR was taken from an elderly man with acute or convalescent COVID-19. The rearrangement joins TRBV7-3 to TRBJ2-1; TRBD2 matches 7 bases. Sequencing was carried out using peripheral blood. The CDR3 region is CASSPRGEGWYNEQFF. The CDR3 nucleotides are TGTGCCAGCAGCCCAAGAGGGGAGGGCTGGTACAATGAGCAGTTCTTC.